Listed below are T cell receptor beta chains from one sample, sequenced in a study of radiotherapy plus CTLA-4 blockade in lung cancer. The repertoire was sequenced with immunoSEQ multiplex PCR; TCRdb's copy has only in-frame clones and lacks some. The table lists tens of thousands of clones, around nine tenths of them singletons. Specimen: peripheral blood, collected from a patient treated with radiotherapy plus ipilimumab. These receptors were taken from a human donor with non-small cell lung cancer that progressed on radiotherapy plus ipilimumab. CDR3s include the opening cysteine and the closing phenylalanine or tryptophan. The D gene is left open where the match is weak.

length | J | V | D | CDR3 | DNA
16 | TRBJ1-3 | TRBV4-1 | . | CASSHPTYDSGNTIYF | TGCGCCAGCAGCCATCCGACCTATGACTCTGGAAACACCATATATTTT
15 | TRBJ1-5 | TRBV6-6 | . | CATSYRAMGNQPQHF | TGTGCCACCTCCTACAGGGCTATGGGCAATCAGCCCCAGCATTTT
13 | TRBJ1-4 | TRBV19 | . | CASSTGTAEKLFF | TGTGCCAGTAGTACCGGGACTGCAGAAAAACTGTTTTTT
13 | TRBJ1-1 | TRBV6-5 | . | CASSWQVNTEAFF | TGTGCCAGCAGTTGGCAGGTGAACACTGAAGCTTTCTTT
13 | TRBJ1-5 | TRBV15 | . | CATSRAGNQPQHF | TGTGCCACCAGCAGAGCAGGGAATCAGCCCCAGCATTTT
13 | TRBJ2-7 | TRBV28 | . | CASGGPLSYEQYF | TGTGCCAGCGGGGGCCCCCTCTCCTACGAGCAGTACTTC
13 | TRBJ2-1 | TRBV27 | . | CASSLYAYYEQFF | TGTGCCAGCAGTTTATACGCATACTATGAGCAGTTCTTC
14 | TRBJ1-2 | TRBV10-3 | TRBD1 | CAISVGTGVDGYTF | TGTGCCATCAGCGTCGGGACAGGCGTGGATGGCTACACCTTC
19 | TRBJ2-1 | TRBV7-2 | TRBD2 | CASSSPGLAGGTLYNEQFF | TGTGCCAGCAGCTCACCGGGACTAGCGGGAGGGACCCTTTACAATGAGCAGTTCTTC
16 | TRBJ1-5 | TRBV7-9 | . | CASSFRGAGYNQPQHF | TGTGCCAGCAGCTTTCGTGGGGCAGGGTACAATCAGCCCCAGCATTTT
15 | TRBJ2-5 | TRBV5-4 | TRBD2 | CASSFIAGIEETQYF | TGTGCCAGCAGCTTCATAGCGGGAATCGAAGAGACCCAGTACTTC
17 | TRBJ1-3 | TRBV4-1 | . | CASSRGGIILSGNTIYF | TGCGCCAGCAGCCGGGGAGGGATAATTCTCTCTGGAAACACCATATATTTT
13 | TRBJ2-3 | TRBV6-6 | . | CASSLGYTDTQYF | TGTGCCAGCAGTTTAGGGTACACAGATACGCAGTATTTT
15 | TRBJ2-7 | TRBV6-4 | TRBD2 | CASRPKREDLSEQYF | TGTGCCAGCAGACCCAAGCGGGAGGACCTATCTGAGCAGTACTTC
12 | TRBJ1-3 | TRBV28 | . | CASSISGNTIYF | TGTGCCAGCAGTATTTCCGGAAACACCATATATTTT
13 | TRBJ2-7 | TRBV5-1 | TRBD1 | CASSPGTAIGQYF | TGCGCCAGCAGCCCCGGGACAGCGATCGGGCAGTACTTC
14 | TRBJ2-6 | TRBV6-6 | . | CASIFGVGANVLTF | TGTGCCAGCATCTTTGGGGTAGGGGCCAACGTCCTGACTTTC
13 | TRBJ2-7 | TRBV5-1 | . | CASKQDSSYEQYF | TGCGCCAGCAAGCAGGACAGTTCCTACGAGCAGTACTTC
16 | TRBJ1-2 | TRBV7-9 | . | CASSSTSQGGFYGYTF | TGTGCCAGCAGCTCAACAAGTCAGGGAGGATTCTATGGCTACACCTTC
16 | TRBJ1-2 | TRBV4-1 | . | CASSQVGGPGKDGYTF | TGCGCCAGCAGCCAAGTGGGGGGACCCGGAAAGGATGGCTACACCTTC
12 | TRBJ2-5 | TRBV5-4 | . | CASSLAGETQYF | TGTGCCAGCAGCTTGGCGGGGGAGACCCAGTACTTC
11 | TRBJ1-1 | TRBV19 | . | CASSIGSEAFF | TGTGCCAGTAGTATCGGCAGTGAAGCTTTCTTT
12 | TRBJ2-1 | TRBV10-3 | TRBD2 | CAIRGLDNEQFF | TGTGCCATCAGGGGACTAGACAATGAGCAGTTCTTC
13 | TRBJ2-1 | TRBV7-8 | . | CASSLVQGYEQFF | TGTGCCAGCAGCTTAGTTCAGGGCTATGAGCAGTTCTTC
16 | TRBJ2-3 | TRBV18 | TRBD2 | CASSPTGLAGADTQYF | TGTGCCAGCTCACCTACCGGACTAGCGGGAGCAGATACGCAGTATTTT
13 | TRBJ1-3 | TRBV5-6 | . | CASSLGRENTIYF | TGTGCCAGCAGCTTGGGGAGGGAAAACACCATATATTTT